These 15 T cell receptor beta chains share one sample of origin, sequenced in a study of cytomegalovirus exposure and HLA in healthy donors. The PCR contained 60 Vbeta and 13 Jbeta primers. The assay was immunoSEQ multiplex PCR, and TCRdb's table has in-frame clones only and misses some. The sample records about 88,000 clones, 55% to 75% being singletons. Sequencing was performed on PBMCs. Receptors originate from a woman between 18 and 29 years old in good health and CMV-seropositive.

The chain couples TRBV4-3 to TRBJ1-2; TRBD1 matches 8 bases. Germline CDR1 reads LGHNA; CDR2 reads YSLEER. There are 15 residues in the CDR3. V lost 2 bases, J lost 3 bases, and 5 bases stayed unmatched. CDR3 sequence: CASSQNRGGYYGYTF. CDR3 DNA sequence: TGCGCCAGCAGCCAAAACAGGGGGGGCTACTATGGCTACACCTTC.

The genes are TRBV6-4 and TRBJ1-5; 7 bases are a match to TRBD1. CDR3 length: 14 residues. The V gene end was trimmed by 5 bases and the J gene end by 5 bases; junction bases not matched to a gene: 6. The germline CDR1 and CDR2 sequences are MRHNA and SNTAGT. The CDR3 sequence: CASSSTGDDQPQHF. The CDR3 bases are TGTGCCAGCAGTAGTACAGGGGACGATCAGCCCCAGCATTTT.

V gene TRBV11-3 combines with J gene TRBJ1-1, with D tentatively TRBD1 (5 bases). The CDR3 has 13 residues. Germline values: CDR1 SGHNT, CDR2 YENEEA. V shed 2 bases and J shed 1 base, with 5 bases lying between them. The CDR3: CASSLTGNTEAFF. In DNA, the CDR3 is TGTGCCAGCAGCTTAACAGGGAACACTGAAGCTTTCTTT.

The V call is TRBV6-6, the J call TRBJ2-1; D not certain. The V end lost 3 bases, the J end lost 0 bases, and 9 bases lay between the germline ends. Germline V gene data show CDR1 as MNHNY and CDR2 as SVGAGI (reference sequence). The CDR3 spans 15 residues. The CDR3 sequence: CASSYSSVSYNEQFF. As DNA, the CDR3 is TGTGCCAGCAGTTATTCGAGTGTCTCCTACAATGAGCAGTTCTTC.

The rearrangement uses TRBV2 and TRBJ2-3, with TRBD2 matching over 9 bases. The CDR3 contains 15 residues. With V trimmed by 6 bases and J by 4 bases, 8 bases remained unmatched. The V gene's germline CDR1 is SNHLY and CDR2 FYNNEI. CDR3 DNA: TGTGCCAGCAGAGCCGCTAGCGGGGTATCAGATACGCAGTATTTT. Encoded protein: CASRAASGVSDTQYF.

The chain combines TRBV28 with TRBJ2-1, with D possibly TRBD2 on 6 matching bases. The germline gives CDR1 MDHEN, CDR2 SYDVKM. This CDR3 spans 15 amino acids. V lost 4 bases to trimming and J lost 2 bases, with 12 bases between them. The CDR3, as DNA: TGTGCCAGCAGTTCCACGGGGGTTGCCTACAATGAGCAGTTCTTC. Amino acids: CASSSTGVAYNEQFF.

This sequence joins TRBV4-1 and TRBJ2-7; 8 bases are shared with TRBD1. This CDR3 is built from 18 residues. V lost 0 bases, J lost 3 bases, and 13 bases stayed unmatched. CDR1 MGHRA and CDR2 YSYEKL come from the germline V gene. The CDR3 sequence is CASSQEALVGQAYYEQYF. CDR3 DNA sequence: TGCGCCAGCAGCCAAGAGGCGTTGGTGGGACAGGCGTACTACGAGCAGTACTTC.

The chain recombines TRBV30 with TRBJ1-4; D may be TRBD1 (6 bases). The CDR3 is made up of 15 amino acids. CDR1 and CDR2 (germline): GTSNPN, SVGIG (reference sequence). The V gene lost 3 bases and the J gene lost 8 bases, with 19 bases spanning the gap. CDR3 bases: TGTGCCTGGAGATCCTTCGAGGGGGTCGGGGAAAAACTGTTTTTT. Translation gives CAWRSFEGVGEKLFF.

This sequence joins TRBV5-4 and TRBJ2-3; D gene uncertain. Germline CDR1 reads SGHNT; CDR2 reads YYREEE (reference sequence). CDR3 length: 16 amino acids. V dropped 0 bases and J dropped 1 base, with 12 bases sitting between them. The CDR3 loop is CASSLDRVLGTDTQYF. The CDR3 DNA sequence: TGTGCCAGCAGCTTGGACCGGGTTTTGGGCACAGATACGCAGTATTTT.

The chain recombines TRBV2 with TRBJ2-5; the D gene is possibly TRBD1 (6 bases). Trimming took off 3 bases at V and 2 bases at J, with 16 bases between the two ends. The germline V gene has CDR1 SNHLY and CDR2 FYNNEI. This CDR3 has 16 amino acids. The DNA for the CDR3 is TGTGCCAGCAGTGACATTTTTGAAGGACAGCAAGAGACCCAGTACTTC. Its protein is CASSDIFEGQQETQYF.

This rearrangement joins TRBV5-4 to TRBJ1-2, with D possibly being TRBD1 (6 bases). The CDR3 length is 14 residues. CDR1 and CDR2 (germline): SGHNT, YYREEE (reference sequence). Trimming removed 0 bases at V and 3 bases at J, with 9 bases between. The CDR3, as DNA: TGTGCCAGCAGCTTGGGAGGGGGGGACTATGGCTACACCTTC. It translates to CASSLGGGDYGYTF.

This clone was counted only a few times. This chain connects TRBV5-1 to TRBJ2-1; TRBD2 matches 12 bases. The CDR3 is 15 residues long. The trim removed 5 bases at V and 9 bases at J, leaving 9 bases unmatched. Looked up from germline, CDR1 is SGHRS and CDR2 is YFSETQ. Here the CDR3 DNA reads TGCGCCAGCAGAGCGACTAGCGGGAGAAGTAGTGAGCAGTTCTTC. Residues: CASRATSGRSSEQFF.

The genes are TRBV14 and TRBJ2-7, with 7 bases that match TRBD1. V lost 4 bases and J lost 6; bases outside the gene matches: 3. The CDR3 length is 12 residues. Germline-derived CDR1 and CDR2 are SGHDN and FVKESK. The CDR3 spells CASSPGQTEQYF. CDR3 bases: TGTGCCAGCAGCCCGGGACAGACCGAGCAGTACTTC.

This clone was detected only once. V is TRBV5-1 and J is TRBJ1-2; D remains ambiguous. V shed 2 bases and J shed 7 bases, with 15 bases lying between them. This CDR3 has 14 residues. Germline V gives CDR1 SGHRS, CDR2 YFSETQ. CDR3 bases: TGCGCCAGCAGCTTCGGGGAAATTGGGAGTGGCTACACCTTC. Translated, it gives CASSFGEIGSGYTF.

This chain joins TRBV5-1 and TRBJ1-4; the D gene is possibly TRBD1 (5 bases). The CDR3 has 15 amino acids. Trimming left V 4 bases short and J 8 bases short, with 18 bases between. The germline CDR1 and CDR2 sequences are SGHRS and YFSETQ. CDR3 amino acids: CASSRGGYTEEKLFF. The CDR3 DNA reads as TGCGCCAGCAGCCGGGGGGGTTATACAGAGGAAAAACTGTTTTTT.